The T cell receptor (beta chain) under discussion was sequenced for a study of T cell clonality in common variable immunodeficiency. Points from the study as a whole: In common variable immunodeficiency, TCR beta chains reportedly carried fewer deletions and N-nucleotide insertions.

This clone was detected ten times or more. Its antigen remains unknown. The read ends 3 residues before the CDR3 terminus; that terminus is restored from the germline J gene. Produced via immunoSEQ multiplex PCR; TCRdb's table is partial and in-frame only. The sample presents around 30,000 clones, none singletons. The germline CDR1 and CDR2 sequences are MNHEY and SVGEGT. V lost 8 bases, J lost 7 bases, and 15 bases lay in between. The CDR3 contains 14 residues. This sequence was found in a human donor with common variable immunodeficiency. This chain links TRBV6-2 or TRBV6-3 with TRBJ1-6; unclear D gene. Sequencing was carried out using peripheral blood mononuclear cells. This CDR3 reads CASAKGSQNSPLHF. CDR3 DNA, as far as it was read: TGTGCCAGCGCTAAGGGCAGCCAGAATTCACCC.